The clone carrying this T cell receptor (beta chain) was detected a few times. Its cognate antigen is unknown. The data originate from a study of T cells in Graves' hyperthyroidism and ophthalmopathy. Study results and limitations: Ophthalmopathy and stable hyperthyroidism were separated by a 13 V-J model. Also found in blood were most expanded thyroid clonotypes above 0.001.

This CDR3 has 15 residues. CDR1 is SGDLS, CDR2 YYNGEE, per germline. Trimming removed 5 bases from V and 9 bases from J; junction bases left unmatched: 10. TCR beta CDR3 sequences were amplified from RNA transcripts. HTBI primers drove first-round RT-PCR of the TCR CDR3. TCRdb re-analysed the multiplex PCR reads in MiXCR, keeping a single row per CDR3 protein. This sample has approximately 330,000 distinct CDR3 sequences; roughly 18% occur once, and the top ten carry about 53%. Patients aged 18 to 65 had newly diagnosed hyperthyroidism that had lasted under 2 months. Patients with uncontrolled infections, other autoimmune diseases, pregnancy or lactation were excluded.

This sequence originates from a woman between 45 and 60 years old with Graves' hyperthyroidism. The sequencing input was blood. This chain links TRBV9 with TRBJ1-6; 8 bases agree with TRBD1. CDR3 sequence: CASSPSGQGGSPLHF. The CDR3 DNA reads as TGTGCCAGCAGTCCCTCCGGACAGGGAGGTTCACCCCTCCACTTT.